This TCR beta chain was obtained from a study of T cells in localized non-small cell lung cancer. Turning to this clone: Its cognate antigen is unknown.

General observations from the study: Within adjacent lung there appeared a median around 60 of the top 100 tumor clones. Adjacent uninvolved lung tissue had the highest T cell clonality, exceeding tumor. Prolonged overall survival went with higher T cell density in the blood. Heterogeneity stays possible, as sequencing covered only one tumor region.

Germline CDR1 is WNHNN and CDR2 is SYGVQD (reference sequence). The CDR3 spans 15 residues. V shed 2 bases and J 5 bases; nucleotides not matched to a gene: 3. Some clones are missing from TCRdb's copy, which holds only in-frame ones; the method was immunoSEQ multiplex PCR. The sample contains 60,000 to 65,000 clones, roughly 90% of which appear only once. The starting material was peripheral blood, obtained before any cancer treatment. This chain uses TRBV10-1 with TRBJ2-1; 10 bases are shared with TRBD1. The sequence was obtained from a woman aged 35-75 years with stage I lung adenocarcinoma. The CDR3 nucleotides are TGCGCCAGCAGTGAGCCGGGACAGGGGAACAATGAGCAGTTCTTC. Amino acid sequence: CASSEPGQGNNEQFF.